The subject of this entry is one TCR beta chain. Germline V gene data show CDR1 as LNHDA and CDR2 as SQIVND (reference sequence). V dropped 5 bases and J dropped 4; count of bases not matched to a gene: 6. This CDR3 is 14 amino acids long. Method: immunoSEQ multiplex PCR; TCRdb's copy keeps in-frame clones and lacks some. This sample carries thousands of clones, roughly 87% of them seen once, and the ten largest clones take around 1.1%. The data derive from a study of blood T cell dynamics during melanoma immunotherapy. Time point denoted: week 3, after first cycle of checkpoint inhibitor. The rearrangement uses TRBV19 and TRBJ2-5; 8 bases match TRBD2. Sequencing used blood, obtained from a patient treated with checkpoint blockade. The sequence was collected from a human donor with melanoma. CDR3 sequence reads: CASSPSGGRETQYF. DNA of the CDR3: TGTGCCAGTAGTCCGAGCGGGGGACGAGAGACCCAGTACTTC.